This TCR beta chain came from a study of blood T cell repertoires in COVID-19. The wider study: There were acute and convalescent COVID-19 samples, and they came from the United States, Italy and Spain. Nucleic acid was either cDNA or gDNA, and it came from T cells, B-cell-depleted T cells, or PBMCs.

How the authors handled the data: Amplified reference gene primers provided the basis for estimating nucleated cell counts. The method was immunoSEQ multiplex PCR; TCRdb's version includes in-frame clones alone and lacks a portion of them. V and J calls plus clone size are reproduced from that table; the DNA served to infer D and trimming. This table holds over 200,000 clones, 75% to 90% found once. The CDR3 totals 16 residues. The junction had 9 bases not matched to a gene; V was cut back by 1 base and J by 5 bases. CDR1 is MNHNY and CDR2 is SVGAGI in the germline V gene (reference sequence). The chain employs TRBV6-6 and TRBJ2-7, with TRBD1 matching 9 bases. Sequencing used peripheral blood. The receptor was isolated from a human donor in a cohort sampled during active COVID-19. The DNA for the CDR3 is TGTGCCAGCAGTTACTATCCGGGACAGGGAAAGAACGAGCAGTACTTC. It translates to CASSYYPGQGKNEQYF.